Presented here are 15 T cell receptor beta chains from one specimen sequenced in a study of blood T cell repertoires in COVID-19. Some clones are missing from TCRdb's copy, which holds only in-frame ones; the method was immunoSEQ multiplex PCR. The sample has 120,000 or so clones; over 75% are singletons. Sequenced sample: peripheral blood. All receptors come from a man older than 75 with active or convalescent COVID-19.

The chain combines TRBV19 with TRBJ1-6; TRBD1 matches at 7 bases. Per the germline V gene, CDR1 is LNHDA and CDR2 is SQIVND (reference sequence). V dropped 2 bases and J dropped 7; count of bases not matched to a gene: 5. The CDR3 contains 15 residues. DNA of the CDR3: TGTGCCAGTAGTATACAAACAGGGGAAAATTCACCCCTCCACTTT. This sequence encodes CASSIQTGENSPLHF.

The CDR3, as DNA: TGTGCCAGCAGAAGAACAGGGAATTCACCCCTCCACTTT. This gives the protein CASRRTGNSPLHF. V usage is TRBV6-5 and J usage is TRBJ1-6, with D possibly TRBD1 on 6 matching bases. V was trimmed by 6 bases and J by 7 bases, leaving 10 bases between them. CDR3 length: 13 residues. CDR1 and CDR2 from the germline V gene are MNHEY and SVGAGI.

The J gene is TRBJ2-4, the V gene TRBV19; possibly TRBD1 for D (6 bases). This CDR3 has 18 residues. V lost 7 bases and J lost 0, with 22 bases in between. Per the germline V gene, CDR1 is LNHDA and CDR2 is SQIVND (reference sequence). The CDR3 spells CASTPTGRTELAKNIQYF. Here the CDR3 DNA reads TGTGCCAGTACCCCAACTGGCAGGACAGAACTAGCCAAAAACATTCAGTACTTC.

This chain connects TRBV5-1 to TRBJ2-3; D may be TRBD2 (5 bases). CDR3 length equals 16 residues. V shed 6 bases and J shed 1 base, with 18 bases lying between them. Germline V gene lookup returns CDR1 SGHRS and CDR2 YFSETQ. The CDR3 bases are TGCGCCAGCATCTCAGGACCGGGATCTCGCACAGATACGCAGTATTTT. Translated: CASISGPGSRTDTQYF.

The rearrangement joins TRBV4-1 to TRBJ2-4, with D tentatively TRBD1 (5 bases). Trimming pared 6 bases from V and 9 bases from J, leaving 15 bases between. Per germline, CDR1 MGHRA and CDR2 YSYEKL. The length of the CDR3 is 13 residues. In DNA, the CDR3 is TGCGCCAGCAGTTACCAGGGATTAGGCATTCAGTACTTC. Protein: CASSYQGLGIQYF.

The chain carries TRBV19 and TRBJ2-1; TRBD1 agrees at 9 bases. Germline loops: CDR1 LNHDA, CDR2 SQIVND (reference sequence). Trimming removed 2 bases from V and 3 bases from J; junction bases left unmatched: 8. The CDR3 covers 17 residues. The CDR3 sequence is CASSIQKGQGFYNEQFF. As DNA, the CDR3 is TGTGCCAGTAGTATACAAAAGGGACAGGGATTCTACAATGAGCAGTTCTTC.

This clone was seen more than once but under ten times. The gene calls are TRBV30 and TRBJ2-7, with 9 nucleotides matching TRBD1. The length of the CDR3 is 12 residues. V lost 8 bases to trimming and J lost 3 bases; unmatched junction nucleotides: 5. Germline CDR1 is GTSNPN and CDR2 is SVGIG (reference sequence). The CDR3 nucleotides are TGTGCCGGGGACAGGGAGGGCTACGAGCAGTACTTC. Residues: CAGDREGYEQYF.

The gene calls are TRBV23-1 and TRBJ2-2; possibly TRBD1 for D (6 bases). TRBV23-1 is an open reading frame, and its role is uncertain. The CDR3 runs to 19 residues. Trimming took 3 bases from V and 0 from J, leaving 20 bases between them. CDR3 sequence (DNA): TGCGCCAGCAGTCACCGCGTTCCCCGGACAGTTTCGAACACCGGGGAGCTGTTTTTT. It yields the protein CASSHRVPRTVSNTGELFF.

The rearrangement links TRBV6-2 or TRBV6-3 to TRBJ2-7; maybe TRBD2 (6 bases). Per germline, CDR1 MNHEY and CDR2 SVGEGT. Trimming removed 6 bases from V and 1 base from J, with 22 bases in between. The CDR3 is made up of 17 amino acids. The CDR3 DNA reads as TGTGCCAGCAGCACCCCTATTCGTGCGGGAACGTCCTACGAGCAGTACTTC. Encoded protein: CASSTPIRAGTSYEQYF.

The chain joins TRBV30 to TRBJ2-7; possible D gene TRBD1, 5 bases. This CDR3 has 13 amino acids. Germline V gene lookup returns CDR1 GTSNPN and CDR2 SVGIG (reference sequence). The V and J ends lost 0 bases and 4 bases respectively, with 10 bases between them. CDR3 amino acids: CAWSVGRAYEQYF. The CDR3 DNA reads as TGTGCCTGGAGTGTCGGCAGGGCTTACGAGCAGTACTTC.

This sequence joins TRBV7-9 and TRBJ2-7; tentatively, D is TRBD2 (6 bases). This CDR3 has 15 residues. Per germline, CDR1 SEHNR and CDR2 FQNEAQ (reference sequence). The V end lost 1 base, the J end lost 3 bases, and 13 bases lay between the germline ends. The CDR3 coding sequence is TGTGCCAGCAGCTTAGATGGAGGGTCAGGCTACGAGCAGTACTTC. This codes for CASSLDGGSGYEQYF. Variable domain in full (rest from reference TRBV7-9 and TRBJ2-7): DTGVSQNPRHKITKRGQNVTFRCDPISEHNRLYWYRQTLGQGPEFLTYFQNEAQLEKSRLLSDRFSAERPKGSFSTLEIQRTEQGDSAMYLCASSLDGGSGYEQYFGPGTRLTVT.

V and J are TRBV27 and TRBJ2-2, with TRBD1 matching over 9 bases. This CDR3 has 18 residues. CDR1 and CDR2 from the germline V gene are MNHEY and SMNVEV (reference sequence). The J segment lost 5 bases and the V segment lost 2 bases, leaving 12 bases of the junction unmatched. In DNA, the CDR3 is TGTGCCAGCAGTTTACGCCGCCCTCGACAGGGGGGGACCGGGGAGCTGTTTTTT. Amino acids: CASSLRRPRQGGTGELFF.

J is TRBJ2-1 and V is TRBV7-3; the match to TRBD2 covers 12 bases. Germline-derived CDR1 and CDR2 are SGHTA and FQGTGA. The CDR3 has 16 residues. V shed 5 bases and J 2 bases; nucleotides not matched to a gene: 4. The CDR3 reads CASSARTSGAYNEQFF. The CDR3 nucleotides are TGTGCCAGCAGCGCGAGGACTAGCGGGGCCTACAATGAGCAGTTCTTC.

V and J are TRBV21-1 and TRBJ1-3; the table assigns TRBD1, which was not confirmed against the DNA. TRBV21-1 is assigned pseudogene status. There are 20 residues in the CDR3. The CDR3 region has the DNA TGTGCCAGCAGCAAAGAGCCTGAGGACAGGGGTGAGGACTCTGGAAACACCATATATTTT. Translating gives CASSKEPEDRGEDSGNTIYF.

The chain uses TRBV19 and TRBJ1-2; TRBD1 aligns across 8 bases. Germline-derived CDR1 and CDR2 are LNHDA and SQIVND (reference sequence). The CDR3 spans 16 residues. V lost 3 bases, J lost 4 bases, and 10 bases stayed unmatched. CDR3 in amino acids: CASSIDPGTGLYGYTF. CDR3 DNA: TGTGCCAGTAGTATCGACCCCGGGACAGGCCTCTATGGCTACACCTTC.